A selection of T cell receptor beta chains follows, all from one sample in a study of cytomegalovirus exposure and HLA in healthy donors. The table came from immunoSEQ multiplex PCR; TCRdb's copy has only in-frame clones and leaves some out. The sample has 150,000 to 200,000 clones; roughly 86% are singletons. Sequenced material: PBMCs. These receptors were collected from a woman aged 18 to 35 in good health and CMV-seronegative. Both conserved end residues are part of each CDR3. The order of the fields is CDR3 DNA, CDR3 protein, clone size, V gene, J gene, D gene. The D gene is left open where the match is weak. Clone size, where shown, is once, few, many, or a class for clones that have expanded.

CDR3 DNA: TGTGCCGCTTCGGGGTTGGGCTCCTATAATTCACCCCTCCACTTT
CDR3 protein: CAASGLGSYNSPLHF
clone size: -
V gene: TRBV6-1
J gene: TRBJ1-6
D gene: -

CDR3 DNA: TGCAGCGTTGACAGGGCTGACTATGGCTACACCTTC
CDR3 protein: CSVDRADYGYTF
clone size: few
V gene: TRBV29-1
J gene: TRBJ1-2
D gene: -

CDR3 DNA: TGTGCCAGCAGCGTAGTTGGGACATCCCGCACAGATACGCAGTATTTT
CDR3 protein: CASSVVGTSRTDTQYF
clone size: few
V gene: TRBV9
J gene: TRBJ2-3
D gene: -

CDR3 DNA: TGTGCCAGCAGTCCGGGACTCTCGGAGCAGTTCTTC
CDR3 protein: CASSPGLSEQFF
clone size: -
V gene: TRBV6-6
J gene: TRBJ2-1
D gene: -

CDR3 DNA: TGTGCCAGCAGCGGTCAGGGTGCGGACGGCTACACCTTC
CDR3 protein: CASSGQGADGYTF
clone size: -
V gene: TRBV2
J gene: TRBJ1-2
D gene: -

CDR3 DNA: TGTGCCAGCAGTGACTTACAGGGGTACGCCGGGGAGCTGTTTTTT
CDR3 protein: CASSDLQGYAGELFF
clone size: -
V gene: TRBV2
J gene: TRBJ2-2
D gene: TRBD1

CDR3 DNA: TGTGCCAGCGCCCTGGCGGGGGGCCAAGAGACCCAGTACTTC
CDR3 protein: CASALAGGQETQYF
clone size: -
V gene: TRBV5-6
J gene: TRBJ2-5
D gene: TRBD2

CDR3 DNA: TGTGCCAGCAGCCTAAGTCTCAGCGGACCGACCTACGAGCAGTACTTC
CDR3 protein: CASSLSLSGPTYEQYF
clone size: -
V gene: TRBV4-2
J gene: TRBJ2-7
D gene: -

CDR3 DNA: TGTGCCAGTAGTATCCAGGCGAACAATCAGCCCCAGCATTTT
CDR3 protein: CASSIQANNQPQHF
clone size: -
V gene: TRBV19
J gene: TRBJ1-5
D gene: -

CDR3 DNA: TGTGCCAGCAGCCAAGGGGCGGGAGAGTCCTACAATGGGCAGTTCTTC
CDR3 protein: CASSQGAGESYNGQFF
clone size: -
V gene: TRBV4-2
J gene: TRBJ2-1
D gene: TRBD2

CDR3 DNA: TGTGCCAGCAGGCCGCTACAGGGGAACACTGAAGCTTTCTTT
CDR3 protein: CASRPLQGNTEAFF
clone size: few
V gene: TRBV28
J gene: TRBJ1-1
D gene: -

CDR3 DNA: TGTGCCAGCAGCTTGGGGGGGACCGGGCAAGAGACCCAGTACTTC
CDR3 protein: CASSLGGTGQETQYF
clone size: -
V gene: TRBV7-6
J gene: TRBJ2-5
D gene: TRBD2

CDR3 DNA: TGTGCCAGCAGCTTAGCCCCGGGAAGATATAATTCACCCCTCCACTTT
CDR3 protein: CASSLAPGRYNSPLHF
clone size: once
V gene: TRBV11-3
J gene: TRBJ1-6
D gene: -

CDR3 DNA: TGTGCCAGCAGCTCTTTTAACACTGAAGCTTTCTTT
CDR3 protein: CASSSFNTEAFF
clone size: -
V gene: TRBV11-3
J gene: TRBJ1-1
D gene: -

CDR3 DNA: TGTGCCAGCAGCAGTATTAGCGGGTTGGGCGCAGATACGCAGTATTTT
CDR3 protein: CASSSISGLGADTQYF
clone size: -
V gene: TRBV5-4
J gene: TRBJ2-3
D gene: TRBD2

CDR3 DNA: TGCGCCAGCAGCCAAGAGTCTAGCTCTGGGAATGAGCAGTTCTTC
CDR3 protein: CASSQESSSGNEQFF
clone size: few
V gene: TRBV4-1
J gene: TRBJ2-1
D gene: -

CDR3 DNA: TGTGCCAGCAGCGTAGCAGGGGACGTAGCTTTCTTT
CDR3 protein: CASSVAGDVAFF
clone size: -
V gene: TRBV9
J gene: TRBJ1-1
D gene: -

CDR3 DNA: TGCGCCAGCAGCCATCAGGGGACGGATGAGCAGTTCTTC
CDR3 protein: CASSHQGTDEQFF
clone size: -
V gene: TRBV4-1
J gene: TRBJ2-1
D gene: -

CDR3 DNA: TGTGCCAGTAATACCCCAGCGGGGGGGCGGAATGAGCAGTTCTTC
CDR3 protein: CASNTPAGGRNEQFF
clone size: -
V gene: TRBV19
J gene: TRBJ2-1
D gene: TRBD2

CDR3 DNA: TGCGCCAGCAGCTTTGGGGAGATCACCGGGGAGCTGTTTTTT
CDR3 protein: CASSFGEITGELFF
clone size: -
V gene: TRBV5-1
J gene: TRBJ2-2
D gene: -

CDR3 DNA: TGTGCCAGCTCACCAGAACAGGGGGCTCAGCCCCAGCATTTT
CDR3 protein: CASSPEQGAQPQHF
clone size: -
V gene: TRBV18
J gene: TRBJ1-5
D gene: TRBD1

CDR3 DNA: TGTGCCAGTTCCGGGACAGGGGTTGGCGGCTACACCTTC
CDR3 protein: CASSGTGVGGYTF
clone size: -
V gene: TRBV6-6
J gene: TRBJ1-2
D gene: TRBD1

CDR3 DNA: TGTGCCAGCAGCTTTTCTTTCTCGGGACAGGGGGAAAAACTGTTTTTT
CDR3 protein: CASSFSFSGQGEKLFF
clone size: -
V gene: TRBV5-6
J gene: TRBJ1-4
D gene: TRBD1

CDR3 DNA: TGCAGCGCCGGGGACAGCGAAACACCTTATGGGTATGGCTACACCTTC
CDR3 protein: CSAGDSETPYGYGYTF
clone size: -
V gene: TRBV29-1
J gene: TRBJ1-2
D gene: TRBD1

CDR3 DNA: TGCGCCAGCAGCCAAGGGATCCCGGGGGGTGACGAGCAGTACTTC
CDR3 protein: CASSQGIPGGDEQYF
clone size: -
V gene: TRBV4-1
J gene: TRBJ2-7
D gene: TRBD2

CDR3 DNA: TGTGCCAGCAGCCCTCAGGGGGCTCTCGACTACGAGCAGTACTTC
CDR3 protein: CASSPQGALDYEQYF
clone size: few
V gene: TRBV5-6
J gene: TRBJ2-7
D gene: TRBD1

CDR3 DNA: TGTGCCAGCAGCTTACTGGGGGCAACTGGAAACACCATATATTTT
CDR3 protein: CASSLLGATGNTIYF
clone size: once
V gene: TRBV7-3
J gene: TRBJ1-3
D gene: -

CDR3 DNA: TGTGCCAGTAGTTTACAGGATCGGCAGCCCCAGCATTTT
CDR3 protein: CASSLQDRQPQHF
clone size: -
V gene: TRBV19
J gene: TRBJ1-5
D gene: -

CDR3 DNA: TGCAGCGTTGTAGGCAGGCTGAACACTGAAGCTTTCTTT
CDR3 protein: CSVVGRLNTEAFF
clone size: -
V gene: TRBV29-1
J gene: TRBJ1-1
D gene: -

CDR3 DNA: TGTGCCAGCAGCGGACTAGTTACAGATACGCAGTATTTT
CDR3 protein: CASSGLVTDTQYF
clone size: -
V gene: TRBV9
J gene: TRBJ2-3
D gene: -

CDR3 DNA: TGTGCCAGCAGTTACTCCCTAGCGGGAGGATGGGATACGCAGTATTTT
CDR3 protein: CASSYSLAGGWDTQYF
clone size: -
V gene: TRBV6-5
J gene: TRBJ2-3
D gene: TRBD2

CDR3 DNA: TGTGCCAGCAGTCGGACATTGACCTACAATGAGCAGTTCTTC
CDR3 protein: CASSRTLTYNEQFF
clone size: -
V gene: TRBV6-6
J gene: TRBJ2-1
D gene: -

CDR3 DNA: TGTGCCAGCGGCAGGTCACAGCCCCAGCATTTT
CDR3 protein: CASGRSQPQHF
clone size: -
V gene: TRBV6-1
J gene: TRBJ1-5
D gene: -

CDR3 DNA: TGTGCCAGCAGCCGATTCGAGACTAGCGGAGTTGACGAGCAGTACTTC
CDR3 protein: CASSRFETSGVDEQYF
clone size: -
V gene: TRBV4-2
J gene: TRBJ2-7
D gene: TRBD2

CDR3 DNA: TGTGCCAGCATACGGGACAGGGGCTACGAGCAGTACTTC
CDR3 protein: CASIRDRGYEQYF
clone size: -
V gene: TRBV27
J gene: TRBJ2-7
D gene: TRBD1

CDR3 DNA: TGTGCCAGCAGCGATACCCGGGGGGGCGTACAGCCCCAGCATTTT
CDR3 protein: CASSDTRGGVQPQHF
clone size: -
V gene: TRBV7-2
J gene: TRBJ1-5
D gene: -

CDR3 DNA: TGCGCCAGCAGCTTGGTGGGGGCAGCGGGGCCTAGCCCCTACGAGCAGTACTTC
CDR3 protein: CASSLVGAAGPSPYEQYF
clone size: -
V gene: TRBV5-1
J gene: TRBJ2-7
D gene: -

CDR3 DNA: TGTGCCAGCAGAAACAGGGGCGGTCGCGAAAAACTGTTTTTT
CDR3 protein: CASRNRGGREKLFF
clone size: few
V gene: TRBV6-1
J gene: TRBJ1-4
D gene: TRBD1

CDR3 DNA: TGTGCCAGCAGCGATAGGACAGGGGGCACTGAAGCTTTCTTT
CDR3 protein: CASSDRTGGTEAFF
clone size: -
V gene: TRBV9
J gene: TRBJ1-1
D gene: TRBD1